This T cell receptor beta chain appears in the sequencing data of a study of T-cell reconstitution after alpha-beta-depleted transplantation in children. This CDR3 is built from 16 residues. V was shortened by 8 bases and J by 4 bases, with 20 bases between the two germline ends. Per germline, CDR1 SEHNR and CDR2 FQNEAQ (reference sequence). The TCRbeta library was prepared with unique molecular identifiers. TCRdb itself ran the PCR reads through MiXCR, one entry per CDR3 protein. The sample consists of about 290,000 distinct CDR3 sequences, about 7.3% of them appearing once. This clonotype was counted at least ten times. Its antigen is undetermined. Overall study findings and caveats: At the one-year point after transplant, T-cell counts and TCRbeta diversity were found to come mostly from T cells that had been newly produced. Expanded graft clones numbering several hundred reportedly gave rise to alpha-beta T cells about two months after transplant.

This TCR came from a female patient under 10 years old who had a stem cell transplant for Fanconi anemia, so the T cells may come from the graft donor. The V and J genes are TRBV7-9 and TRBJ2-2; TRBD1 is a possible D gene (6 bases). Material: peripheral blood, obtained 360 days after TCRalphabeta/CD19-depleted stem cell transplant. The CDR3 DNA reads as TGTGCCAGCCACCAACAGGGAAGAAGGGGCACCGGGGAGCTGTTTTTT. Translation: CASHQQGRRGTGELFF.